This is a list of T cell receptor beta chains from one sample in a study of blood T cell repertoires in COVID-19. Produced via immunoSEQ multiplex PCR; TCRdb's table is partial and in-frame only. The sample carries around 39,000 clones, 80% recorded once. Sequencing input: peripheral blood. The receptors were sampled from an older woman with acute or convalescent COVID-19. CDR3s include the opening cysteine and the closing phenylalanine or tryptophan. A D gene is named only where the DNA matches it firmly. Size is stated for part of the rows, as once, few or many counts, or as a class when the clone is expanded.

v_call: TRBV12-3/TRBV12-4
d_call: -
clone_size: few
j_call: TRBJ2-3
cdr3_aa: CASTKGTDTQYF
cdr3_nt: TGTGCCAGCACTAAAGGCACAGATACGCAGTATTTT

v_call: TRBV28
d_call: -
clone_size: once
j_call: TRBJ1-6
cdr3_aa: CASSLDGSNSPLHF
cdr3_nt: TGTGCCAGCAGTTTAGACGGGTCGAATTCACCCCTCCACTTT

v_call: TRBV6-2/TRBV6-3
d_call: -
clone_size: -
j_call: TRBJ1-6
cdr3_aa: CASSYSTDRRKVHNSPLHF
cdr3_nt: TGTGCCAGCAGTTACTCGACAGACAGGCGGAAAGTTCATAATTCACCCCTCCACTTT

v_call: TRBV7-2
d_call: -
clone_size: once
j_call: TRBJ1-6
cdr3_aa: CASSLGGGTNSPLHF
cdr3_nt: TGTGCCAGCAGCTTAGGAGGGGGAACTAATTCACCCCTCCACTTT

v_call: TRBV10-2
d_call: TRBD2
clone_size: few
j_call: TRBJ2-7
cdr3_aa: CASSVSGSGRSYEQYF
cdr3_nt: TGCGCCAGCAGTGTTAGCGGGAGCGGACGATCCTACGAGCAGTACTTC

v_call: TRBV4-1
d_call: TRBD1
clone_size: -
j_call: TRBJ1-3
cdr3_aa: CASSHPGQISGNTIYF
cdr3_nt: TGCGCCAGCAGCCATCCGGGACAGATCTCTGGAAACACCATATATTTT

v_call: TRBV6-5
d_call: TRBD1
clone_size: -
j_call: TRBJ1-5
cdr3_aa: CASRTTGDQPQHF
cdr3_nt: TGTGCCAGCAGGACGACAGGGGATCAGCCCCAGCATTTT

v_call: TRBV29-1
d_call: -
clone_size: once
j_call: TRBJ1-2
cdr3_aa: CSFEAGDYGYTF
cdr3_nt: TGCAGCTTCGAGGCGGGGGATTATGGCTACACCTTC

v_call: TRBV6-5
d_call: TRBD1
clone_size: few
j_call: TRBJ1-6
cdr3_aa: CASGQGVNSPLHF
cdr3_nt: TGTGCCAGCGGACAGGGGGTAAATTCACCCCTCCACTTT

v_call: TRBV28
d_call: TRBD1
clone_size: -
j_call: TRBJ1-5
cdr3_aa: CASSLGTGGPISNQPQHF
cdr3_nt: TGTGCCAGCAGTTTGGGGACAGGGGGCCCGATTAGCAATCAGCCCCAGCATTTT

v_call: TRBV6-5
d_call: -
clone_size: -
j_call: TRBJ2-2
cdr3_aa: CASSYGGSNTGELFF
cdr3_nt: TGTGCCAGCAGTTACGGGGGGTCGAACACCGGGGAGCTGTTTTTT

v_call: TRBV5-1
d_call: TRBD1
clone_size: -
j_call: TRBJ2-7
cdr3_aa: CASSTGQGAYEQYF
cdr3_nt: TGCGCCAGCAGCACCGGACAGGGGGCTTACGAGCAGTACTTC

v_call: TRBV29-1
d_call: -
clone_size: -
j_call: TRBJ2-3
cdr3_aa: CSVSDTDTQYF
cdr3_nt: TGCAGCGTGAGCGACACAGATACGCAGTATTTT

v_call: TRBV3-1/TRBV3-2
d_call: -
clone_size: -
j_call: TRBJ1-2
cdr3_aa: CASSQDGRLSYGYTF
cdr3_nt: TGTGCCAGCAGCCAAGATGGGAGACTCTCCTATGGCTACACCTTC

v_call: TRBV28
d_call: TRBD2
clone_size: once
j_call: TRBJ2-7
cdr3_aa: CASRGTKLSYEQYF
cdr3_nt: TGTGCCAGCAGGGGGACTAAACTCTCCTACGAGCAGTACTTC

v_call: TRBV5-1
d_call: -
clone_size: -
j_call: TRBJ1-2
cdr3_aa: CASSLNGTPNRRSYGYTF
cdr3_nt: TGCGCCAGCAGCTTGAACGGGACACCTAACCGGAGGAGCTATGGCTACACCTTC

v_call: TRBV6-6
d_call: TRBD2
clone_size: -
j_call: TRBJ2-6
cdr3_aa: CASSPREGPSSGANVLTF
cdr3_nt: TGTGCCAGCAGTCCACGGGAGGGGCCTAGCTCTGGGGCCAACGTCCTGACTTTC

v_call: TRBV6-6
d_call: -
clone_size: -
j_call: TRBJ2-1
cdr3_aa: CASSNRGDEQFF
cdr3_nt: TGTGCCAGCAGTAATAGGGGCGATGAGCAGTTCTTC

v_call: TRBV27
d_call: TRBD1
clone_size: -
j_call: TRBJ1-5
cdr3_aa: CASSSSGTGGVSNQPQHF
cdr3_nt: TGTGCCAGCAGTTCCTCCGGGACAGGGGGTGTTAGCAATCAGCCCCAGCATTTT

v_call: TRBV3-1/TRBV3-2
d_call: TRBD1
clone_size: -
j_call: TRBJ1-6
cdr3_aa: CASSHDRGPGGSPLHF
cdr3_nt: TGTGCCAGCAGCCATGACAGGGGGCCGGGGGGTTCACCCCTCCACTTT

v_call: TRBV15
d_call: -
clone_size: -
j_call: TRBJ2-5
cdr3_aa: CATSYGTAYQETQYF
cdr3_nt: TGTGCCACCAGCTACGGGACTGCGTACCAAGAGACCCAGTACTTC

v_call: TRBV6-5
d_call: -
clone_size: -
j_call: TRBJ1-1
cdr3_aa: CASSYSRNTEAFF
cdr3_nt: TGTGCCAGCAGTTACTCCAGAAACACTGAAGCTTTCTTT

v_call: TRBV10-3
d_call: -
clone_size: -
j_call: TRBJ1-2
cdr3_aa: CAITLDGGNYGYTF
cdr3_nt: TGTGCCATCACCCTAGACGGGGGTAACTATGGCTACACCTTC

v_call: TRBV6-1
d_call: TRBD2
clone_size: -
j_call: TRBJ2-1
cdr3_aa: CASSGTGLAGAYNEQFF
cdr3_nt: TGTGCCAGCAGTGGGACGGGACTAGCGGGGGCCTACAATGAGCAGTTCTTC

v_call: TRBV28
d_call: -
clone_size: -
j_call: TRBJ1-2
cdr3_aa: CASSLDTLYGYTF
cdr3_nt: TGTGCCAGCAGTTTAGACACGCTCTATGGCTACACCTTC

v_call: TRBV18
d_call: TRBD1
clone_size: -
j_call: TRBJ1-5
cdr3_aa: CASSHDRGLGQPQHF
cdr3_nt: TGTGCCAGCTCACATGACAGGGGGCTCGGTCAGCCCCAGCATTTT

v_call: TRBV5-1
d_call: TRBD1
clone_size: once
j_call: TRBJ2-1
cdr3_aa: CASSLSVGGATYNEQFF
cdr3_nt: TGCGCCAGCAGCTTGTCGGTAGGGGGCGCCACCTACAATGAGCAGTTCTTC

v_call: TRBV20-1
d_call: -
clone_size: -
j_call: TRBJ1-2
cdr3_aa: CSARTEDGYTF
cdr3_nt: TGCAGTGCTAGAACGGAGGATGGCTACACCTTC

v_call: TRBV9
d_call: -
clone_size: -
j_call: TRBJ1-3
cdr3_aa: CASSYQNSGNTIYF
cdr3_nt: TGTGCCAGCAGCTACCAGAACTCTGGAAACACCATATATTTT

v_call: TRBV7-2
d_call: -
clone_size: -
j_call: TRBJ1-1
cdr3_aa: CASRIPGGYTEAFF
cdr3_nt: TGTGCCAGCAGGATCCCGGGGGGCTACACTGAAGCTTTCTTT

v_call: TRBV20-1
d_call: TRBD2
clone_size: -
j_call: TRBJ2-3
cdr3_aa: CSASTGASGGATTQYF
cdr3_nt: TGCAGTGCTAGTACTGGGGCTAGCGGGGGGGCCACTACGCAGTATTTT

v_call: TRBV6-5
d_call: -
clone_size: -
j_call: TRBJ1-5
cdr3_aa: CASSRQSLNQPQHF
cdr3_nt: TGTGCCAGCAGTCGACAGAGTCTGAATCAGCCCCAGCATTTT

v_call: TRBV5-6
d_call: TRBD2
clone_size: few
j_call: TRBJ2-6
cdr3_aa: CASSNPPGLQSSGANVLTF
cdr3_nt: TGTGCCAGCAGTAACCCACCGGGACTACAAAGCTCTGGGGCCAACGTCCTGACTTTC

v_call: TRBV28
d_call: -
clone_size: -
j_call: TRBJ2-7
cdr3_aa: CASSTMPYEQYF
cdr3_nt: TGTGCCAGCAGCACAATGCCCTACGAGCAGTACTTC

v_call: TRBV2
d_call: -
clone_size: -
j_call: TRBJ2-5
cdr3_aa: CASLRGGKKETQYF
cdr3_nt: TGTGCCAGCTTAAGGGGGGGTAAAAAAGAGACCCAGTACTTC